This T cell receptor (beta chain) was sequenced in a study of graft-versus-host responses after intestinal transplantation. Study-level information: For 3 to 4 years after anti-thymocyte globulin induction, all recipients took tacrolimus and steroids. Study-wide results and limits: Across patients carrying graft-donor T cell macrochimerism, allografts held high graft-versus-host to host-versus-graft clonal ratios.

Generated by immunoSEQ multiplex PCR, the TCRdb table keeps only in-frame clones and is missing some. Here the sample spans under 45,000 clones, about 90% being singletons. V lost 4 bases, J lost 1 base, and 12 bases lay in between. CDR1 is SGDLS and CDR2 is YYNGEE in the germline V gene. The CDR3 sequence is 14 residues long. This clone was observed once. Its target is unknown. The sample consisted of PBMCs, taken around 270 days after transplant. The chain employs TRBV9 and TRBJ2-7, with a possible D match to TRBD2 (7 bases). The TCR was taken from a human patient who received an intestinal transplant, so some T cells may come from the graft donor. Written as DNA, the CDR3 is TGTGCCAGCAGCTCCGAGGGGGGGTCCTACGAGCAGTACTTC. Protein product: CASSSEGGSYEQYF.